The rows below give T cell receptor beta chains drawn from one sample of a study of radiotherapy plus CTLA-4 blockade in lung cancer. Measured with immunoSEQ multiplex PCR; TCRdb has only the in-frame clones, and not every one. This sample carries 75,000 to 95,000 clones, 55% to 75% of them seen once, and the ten largest clones take around an eighth. The sequencing used peripheral blood, collected from a patient treated with radiotherapy plus ipilimumab. Source of these receptors: a human donor with non-small cell lung cancer that progressed on radiotherapy plus ipilimumab. The CDR3 runs from the conserved cysteine through the conserved F or W. The D gene is left open where the match is weak. Clone sizes are given selectively: once, few, many, or a class where the clone is expanded.

TRBJ1-4 NA NA TRBV10-3 TGTGCCATCAGTAATGCAATAAAGACCGGTTCTTTTGGAAAACTGTTTTTT CAISNAIKTGSFGKLFF
TRBJ2-7 NA NA TRBV30 TGTGCCTGGAGTTCTCGGGAGTCCTACGAGCAGTACTTC CAWSSRESYEQYF
TRBJ1-1 NA once TRBV7-9 TGTGCCAGCAGCATGGGGACGGAGAACACTGAAGCTTTCTTT CASSMGTENTEAFF
TRBJ1-2 TRBD1 NA TRBV7-9 TGTGCCGTCCCGGACAGGGCTGGAGGGGGCTACACCTTC CAVPDRAGGGYTF
TRBJ1-5 TRBD1 NA TRBV9 TGTGCCAGCAGCGAAGGGACAGGGGAGCCCCAGCATTTT CASSEGTGEPQHF
TRBJ1-1 NA NA TRBV9 TGTGCCAGCAGCGTAGTTCACACAGCTGAAGCTTTCTTT CASSVVHTAEAFF
TRBJ2-2 TRBD2 NA TRBV4-2 TGTGCCAGCAGCCAAGCCCCTAGCGGGAGTGGGACCGGGGAGCTGTTTTTT CASSQAPSGSGTGELFF
TRBJ1-4 TRBD1 NA TRBV4-1 TGCGCCAGCAGCCAAGTAGGGGGCGAGGAAAAACTGTTTTTT CASSQVGGEEKLFF
TRBJ1-4 NA NA TRBV6-1 TGTGCCAGCAGTGACTACAGGACCGCAACTAATGAAAAACTGTTTTTT CASSDYRTATNEKLFF
TRBJ2-7 NA NA TRBV4-3 TGCGCCAGCAGCCCCCTACCCGACAGGCCCTACGAGCAGTACTTC CASSPLPDRPYEQYF
TRBJ2-1 NA NA TRBV7-3 TGTGCCAGCAGCTTGGTCCCTCCGAATGAGCAGTTCTTC CASSLVPPNEQFF
TRBJ2-3 TRBD2 NA TRBV7-2 TGTGCCAGCAGCCCCTGGACTAGCGGCACAGATACGCAGTATTTT CASSPWTSGTDTQYF
TRBJ1-4 NA few TRBV28 TGTGCCAGCAGTTTATCCTCTGAAAAACTGTTTTTT CASSLSSEKLFF
TRBJ2-2 TRBD2 NA TRBV19 TGTGCCAGTAGTATAGGTCGGGGGGGCACCGGGGAGCTGTTTTTT CASSIGRGGTGELFF
TRBJ2-4 TRBD2 NA TRBV5-1 TGCGCCAGCAGCTTGGTGGCTAGCGGGAGCACCAAAAACATTCAGTACTTC CASSLVASGSTKNIQYF
TRBJ2-2 NA NA TRBV7-7 TGTGCTAGCAGCCCGGGACGGCTAGTTGACCCCGGGGAGCTGTTTTTT CASSPGRLVDPGELFF
TRBJ1-6 NA NA TRBV6-6 TGTGCCAGCAGTTACGACAGAGCGTCACCCCTCCACTTT CASSYDRASPLHF
TRBJ2-5 NA NA TRBV9 TGTGCCAGCAGCACCCCAGGCGGAGCGGAGACCCAGTACTTC CASSTPGGAETQYF
TRBJ2-5 NA NA TRBV10-3 TGTGCCATCAGTGAAGGAGGGGCGGATCAGTACTTC CAISEGGADQYF
TRBJ1-5 NA NA TRBV19 TGTGCCAGTAGTCCCCGGCCCAGGGAAGATCAGCCCCAGCATTTT CASSPRPREDQPQHF
TRBJ2-7 TRBD1 NA TRBV30 TGTGCCTGGGGACCCGGGACAGGGCGCGAGCAGTACTTC CAWGPGTGREQYF
TRBJ2-7 NA few TRBV2 TGTGCCAGCAGCCAAGACTACGAGCAGTACTTC CASSQDYEQYF
TRBJ2-1 NA NA TRBV7-2 TGTGCCAGCAGCTTAGGCGGGGCCCATAGGAATGAGCAGTTCTTC CASSLGGAHRNEQFF
TRBJ1-3 NA NA TRBV25-1 TGTGCCAGCAGTGCTTCTGCGGATTCAAGCTCTGGAAACACCATATATTTT CASSASADSSSGNTIYF
TRBJ2-7 NA few TRBV6-1 TGTGCCACCATGGACAGTGGTACGTACGAGCAGTACTTC CATMDSGTYEQYF
TRBJ2-7 TRBD1 NA TRBV5-5 TGTGCCAGCAGTTTCCGGGACAGCGCCTACGAGCAGTACTTC CASSFRDSAYEQYF
TRBJ2-1 NA NA TRBV4-3 TGCGCCAGCAGCCCAGGTTGGCAGTCCAATGAGCAGTTCTTC CASSPGWQSNEQFF
TRBJ1-5 NA few TRBV19 TGTGCCAGTAGTCCCCAAGGTGGGAATCAGCCCCAGCATTTT CASSPQGGNQPQHF
TRBJ2-1 NA few TRBV6-6 TGTGCCAGCATCTCCCACAATGAGCAGTTCTTC CASISHNEQFF
TRBJ2-1 NA few TRBV6-5 TGTGCCAGCATAGGGAGACTGAGCTCCTACAATGAGCAGTTCTTC CASIGRLSSYNEQFF
TRBJ1-1 NA once TRBV27 TGTGCCAGCAGTTTTTCAAGGAACACTGAAGCTTTCTTT CASSFSRNTEAFF
TRBJ1-1 NA NA TRBV11-3 TGTGCCAGCAGCTTAACAGGGAACACTGAAGCTTTCTTT CASSLTGNTEAFF
TRBJ1-2 TRBD1 NA TRBV7-8 TGTGCCAGCAGCCAAGAGGACAGGGCAGCTAACTATGGCTACACCTTC CASSQEDRAANYGYTF
TRBJ2-2 NA NA TRBV27 TGTGCCAGCAGTTTGGGGAACACCGGGGAGCTGTTTTTT CASSLGNTGELFF
TRBJ2-1 NA NA TRBV7-7 TGTGCTAGCAGCTTAGGACCCTCCGATGAGCAGTTCTTC CASSLGPSDEQFF
TRBJ2-2 NA few TRBV6-5 TGTGCCAGCAGCTTGGGGACCGGGGAGCTGTTTTTT CASSLGTGELFF
TRBJ1-5 NA NA TRBV7-8 TGTGCCAGCAGCCCCCTAAGCAATCAGCCCCAGCATTTT CASSPLSNQPQHF
TRBJ2-7 TRBD2 NA TRBV7-9 TGTGCCAGACCTTGGCGGGAGGGCCTCGGCGAGCAGTACTTC CARPWREGLGEQYF
TRBJ1-2 NA once TRBV9 TGTGCCAGCAGCTTACCCTCCGGGGCAGGGGCCTATGGCTACACCTTC CASSLPSGAGAYGYTF
TRBJ1-6 TRBD1 NA TRBV18 TGTGCCAGCTCACCACAGAACAGGGGGCGGCCGGCGGATTCACCCCTCCACTTT CASSPQNRGRPADSPLHF
TRBJ1-1 TRBD1 few TRBV7-7 TGTGCCAGCAGCCAGGGGGTGAACACTGAAGCTTTCTTT CASSQGVNTEAFF
TRBJ2-6 NA NA TRBV18 TGTGCCAGCTCACCACCACGTTCTGGGGCCAACGTCCTGACTTTC CASSPPRSGANVLTF
TRBJ2-1 TRBD1 NA TRBV4-1 TGCGCCAGCAGCCACCCGGGACAGGCCTACAATGAGCAGTTCTTC CASSHPGQAYNEQFF
TRBJ2-1 NA NA TRBV5-4 TGTGCCAGCAGCTTAGACCCTGGCTCCTACAATGAGCAGTTCTTC CASSLDPGSYNEQFF
TRBJ1-5 NA few TRBV2 TGTGCCAGCAGTGACAGCTATAGCAATCAGCCCCAGCATTTT CASSDSYSNQPQHF
TRBJ2-7 TRBD2 NA TRBV28 TGTGCCAGCAGCTCTAGCGGGGGCGCGACGGGGTTTATCTACGAGCAGTACTTC CASSSSGGATGFIYEQYF